The TCR beta chain described here comes from a study of radiotherapy plus CTLA-4 blockade in lung cancer (dated by TCRdb to the late 2010s). As for the study more broadly: Among the enrolled patients, about 20% had an objective response, and 31% reached disease control.

Details on this clone: The target of this receptor is not known. Base qualities are not provided; no much larger clone lies one nucleotide away.

The CDR3 spans 17 residues, from the cysteine through the phenylalanine. The kept DNA is CDR3 alone, 51 bases in frame from the first base. V loses 5 bases at its end and J loses 3 bases; junction bases beyond the gene matches: 14. Per the germline V gene, SGHTA is the CDR1 and FQGNSA is the CDR2. In this study, focal radiation therapy paired with CTLA-4 blockade (ipilimumab) was tested in patients who had chemo-refractory metastatic non-small-cell lung cancer. Library construction relied on the immunoSEQ multiplex PCR assay. In its TCRdb copy, this immuneACCESS table keeps in-frame sequences only and misses some clones. Where compared with another copy, unresolved V genes explain less than half of these, and the others have no known cause. The sample table records roughly 51,000 clones; about 88% of these occur just once. Together, the top ten hold 17% of the sample. Findings and caveats that apply to the study as a whole: Increased serum interferon-beta after radiation, together with early dynamic changes in blood T cell clones, were reported to be the strongest predictors of response. After treatment with radiotherapy and ipilimumab, TCR clones that came from tumors expanded in the peripheral blood.

The sample in question was peripheral blood, obtained from a patient treated with radiotherapy plus ipilimumab. This chain joins TRBV7-2 to TRBJ2-3; TRBD2 matches 7 bases in the middle. The source is a human donor with non-small cell lung cancer that progressed on radiotherapy plus ipilimumab. Some clones in this sample may be carry-over from other donors' samples. CDR3 reads: CASSPTNWASGTDTQYF. The DNA is TGTGCCAGCAGCCCAACAAACTGGGCTAGCGGAACAGATACGCAGTATTTT.